The sequence of this T cell receptor (beta chain) was determined in a study of T cell repertoires in cytomegalovirus infection. General study findings and limits: Carriage of CMV together with the relevant HLA was identifiable through cumulative public TCR beta family frequency. Dominating the ex vivo response were HLA-C-restricted CMV-specific TCR beta clonotypes.

There are 12 residues in the CDR3. V lost 4 bases and J 10 bases, leaving 14 bases between the germline ends. Looked up from germline, CDR1 is SQVTM and CDR2 is ANQGSEA. In TCRdb, the reads were re-called with MiXCR into one record per CDR3 protein. The sample holds under 850,000 distinct CDR3 sequences, around 30% seen once. The sample holds one count of this clonotype. Its target is not known. The sample here was cultured PBMCs, taken from culture after CMV antigen stimulation. This clonotype was obtained from a human donor in good health (CMV status not recorded). Some clones in this sample may be carry-over from other donors' samples. V is TRBV29-1 and J is TRBJ2-1; possibly TRBD2 for D (6 bases). The CDR3 DNA reads TGCAGCGTTGTCCCCGGAGGGAGGGAGCAGTTCTTC. This codes for CSVVPGGREQFF.